This T cell receptor beta chain comes out of a study of beta chain features in type 1 diabetes. Study details: The patients were much like the healthy donors in age, gender and cell yields.

Study-wide results and caveats: There was a moderate but significant shortening of TCRB CDR3s in all four CD4+ subsets of Type 1 diabetes patients. For type 1 diabetes patients, VDJ junctions showed fewer insertions and more deletions.

As every portion of the isolated RNA was reverse transcribed, the sequencing read expressed TCRB transcripts. Profiled with immunoSEQ multiplex PCR; TCRdb holds only in-frame clones, not every one. Of some 280,000 clones in the sample, 13% to 15% were seen once. As to this clone: Antigen: not known.

CD4+ naive, central memory, regulatory and stem cell-like memory subsets were isolated by sorting on CD45RO/CCR7/CD25/CD127/CD95/CD27. Over 95% purity was reached by all sorted populations. V was clipped by 3 bases and J by 3 bases; unmatched bases: 6. This CDR3 is 15 amino acids long. Germline CDR1 reads KGHSH; CDR2 reads LQKENI. The chain recombines TRBV18 with TRBJ2-5; 8 nucleotides match TRBD1. Sequenced: naive CD4+ T cells from blood. The source is a young man with type 1 diabetes. CDR3 amino acids: CASSPRTGMEETQYF. The CDR3 DNA reads TGTGCCAGCTCACCCCGGACAGGGATGGAAGAGACCCAGTACTTC.